The rows below give T cell receptor beta chains drawn from one sample of a study of response to subunit inactivated influenza vaccine. TCRdb re-analysed the RT-PCR reads in MiXCR, keeping a single row per CDR3 protein. The table lists 500,000 to 650,000 distinct CDR3 sequences, around 8% of them singletons. This specimen consisted of PBMCs from blood, obtained less than 30 months after vaccination. The source of these receptors is a man between 50 and 75 years old who received an inactivated influenza vaccine. The CDR3 runs from the conserved cysteine through the conserved F or W. A D gene is named only where the DNA matches it firmly. Clone size is given for some rows only: seen once, a few or many times, or a class if the clone is expanded.

j_call d_call clone_size v_call cdr3_nt cdr3_aa
TRBJ1-2 TRBD1 many TRBV7-2 TGTGCCAGCAGCTTCGGATCAGGGGACAGGGGATTTGGTACGGCCTTC CASSFGSGDRGFGTAF
TRBJ2-5 . many TRBV20-1 TGCAGTGTAGTTTTGTTCCTAGCTCAAGAGACCCAGTACTTC CSVVLFLAQETQYF
TRBJ2-1 . many TRBV4-3 TGCGCCACCAGGTACAATGAGCAGTTCTTC CATRYNEQFF
TRBJ2-7 TRBD1 . TRBV6-5 TGTGCCAGCAGTTACTCAAGGGGGCGTATCTACGAGCAGTACTTC CASSYSRGRIYEQYF
TRBJ2-3 . few TRBV27 TGTGCCAGCAGTCTATCCGTCCGGCGTGGTACGCAGTATTTT CASSLSVRRGTQYF
TRBJ2-7 TRBD2 . TRBV6-1 TGTGCCATCAGTGTCGTCGGGAGGTGGTACGAGCAGTACTTC CAISVVGRWYEQYF
TRBJ2-1 . few TRBV5-1 TGCGCCAGCACTGGGACACTAACCTACAATGAGCAGTTCTTC CASTGTLTYNEQFF
TRBJ2-3 TRBD2 many TRBV4-2 TGTGCCAGCAGCCAACTCACTAGCGGGAGGGCTGATACGCAGTATTTT CASSQLTSGRADTQYF
TRBJ2-3 . . TRBV24-1 TGTGCCACCAGTGATTTCTTGGTAGGGACAGATACGCAGTATTTT CATSDFLVGTDTQYF
TRBJ2-3 . many TRBV7-2 TGTGCCAGCAGCCCAGGGTATTCCACAGATACGCAGTATTTT CASSPGYSTDTQYF
TRBJ2-1 . . TRBV20-1 TGCAGTGCTAGAGAGAGGGGGTACAATGAGCAGTTCTTC CSARERGYNEQFF
TRBJ2-7 . . TRBV29-1 TGCAGCGTTGGGGGACTCGGATTTTACGAGCAGTACTTC CSVGGLGFYEQYF
TRBJ1-1 . . TRBV6-2/TRBV6-3 TGTGCCAGCGGTTACTCGACTGGGGAGGACACTGAAGCTTTCTTT CASGYSTGEDTEAFF
TRBJ1-1 . many TRBV7-9 TGTGCCAGCAGACATCGTGAGGGACACACTGAAGCTTTCTTT CASRHREGHTEAFF
TRBJ2-3 TRBD2 . TRBV3-1 TGTGCCAGCAGCCAAGCCCTAGGGGTAGCGGGAGATACGCAGTATTTT CASSQALGVAGDTQYF
TRBJ1-2 . few TRBV11-2 TGTGCCAGCAGCCGAAGTCTACAGGGAGAGACGGGTGGTGGCTACACCTTC CASSRSLQGETGGGYTF
TRBJ2-7 TRBD2 . TRBV14 TGTGCCAGCAGCCAAGGGGGACTAGCGGGTTACTACGAGCAGTACTTC CASSQGGLAGYYEQYF